This TCR beta chain comes out of a study of regulatory T cells in long-lasting Graves disease. The CDR3 spans 14 residues. The V end was cut by 1 base, the J end by 6 bases, with 12 bases between. CDR1 and CDR2 (germline): SGHDN, FVKESK. This clonotype turned up a few times. Documented time point: newly diagnosed GD, antithyroid drugs for less than 3 months. From RNA extracted from PBMCs, the TCR library was made. With iRepertoire HTBI primers and Arm-PCR of CDR3 regions, TCR beta libraries were built. TCRdb recomputed calls from the multiplex PCR reads with MiXCR, one row per CDR3 protein. The table shows a few hundred thousand distinct CDR3 sequences, with around 15% occurring only once. These same data were also listed under a study on T cells in Graves' hyperthyroidism and ophthalmopathy. This second study says: Recently diagnosed hyperthyroidism of less than 2 months' duration affected patients aged 18 to 65.

The receptor was isolated from a woman between 18 and 29 years old with Graves disease. The chain links TRBV14 to TRBJ1-2, with D maybe TRBD1 (5 bases). Specimen: peripheral blood mononuclear cells (PBMCs), collected at new diagnosis, from a patient treated with antithyroid drugs. The CDR3 is CASSQGSWGDGYTF. The CDR3 nucleotides are TGTGCCAGCAGCCAAGGATCGTGGGGGGATGGCTACACCTTC.